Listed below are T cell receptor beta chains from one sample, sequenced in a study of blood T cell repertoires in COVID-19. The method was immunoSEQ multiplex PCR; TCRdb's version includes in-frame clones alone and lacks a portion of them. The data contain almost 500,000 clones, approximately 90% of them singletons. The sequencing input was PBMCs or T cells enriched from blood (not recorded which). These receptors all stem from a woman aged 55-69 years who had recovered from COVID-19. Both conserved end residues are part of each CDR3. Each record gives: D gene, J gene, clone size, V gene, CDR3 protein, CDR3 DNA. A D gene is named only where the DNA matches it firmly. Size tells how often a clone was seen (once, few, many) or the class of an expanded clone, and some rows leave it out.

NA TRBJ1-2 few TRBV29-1 CSVEGRKNYGYTF TGCAGCGTTGAGGGCAGGAAGAACTATGGCTACACCTTC
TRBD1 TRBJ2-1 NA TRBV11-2 CASGQGTGYNEQFF TGTGCCAGCGGCCAGGGGACAGGGTACAATGAGCAGTTCTTC
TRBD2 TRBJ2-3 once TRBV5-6 CASSFFSGASTDTQYF TGTGCCAGCAGCTTTTTCAGCGGGGCTAGCACAGATACGCAGTATTTT
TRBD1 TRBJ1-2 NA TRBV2 CASVGTAEHYGYTF TGTGCCAGCGTGGGGACAGCCGAACACTATGGCTACACCTTC
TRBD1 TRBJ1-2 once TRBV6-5 CASSTGVAYGYTF TGTGCCAGCAGCACAGGGGTCGCCTATGGCTACACCTTC
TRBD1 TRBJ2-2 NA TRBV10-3 CAIRTGATTGELFF TGTGCCATCAGGACAGGGGCGACGACCGGGGAGCTGTTTTTT
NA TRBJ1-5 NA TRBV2 CASSEGQDSNQPQHF TGTGCCAGCAGTGAAGGCCAGGATAGCAATCAGCCCCAGCATTTT
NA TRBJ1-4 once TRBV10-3 CAISRQQNEKLFF TGTGCCATCAGCAGACAGCAAAATGAAAAACTGTTTTTT
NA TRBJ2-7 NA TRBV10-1 CASSESTRLEQYF TGCGCCAGCAGTGAGTCGACTCGGTTAGAGCAGTACTTC
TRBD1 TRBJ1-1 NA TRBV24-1 CATSGPGQGTEAFF TGTGCCACCAGTGGGCCGGGACAGGGGACTGAAGCTTTCTTT
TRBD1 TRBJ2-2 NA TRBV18 CASSPFGTDNTGELFF TGTGCCAGCTCACCGTTCGGGACAGACAACACCGGGGAGCTGTTTTTT
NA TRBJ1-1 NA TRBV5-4 CASSLGQPDTEAFF TGTGCCAGCAGCCTAGGACAGCCAGACACTGAAGCTTTCTTT
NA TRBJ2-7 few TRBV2 CASRPEYSYEQYF TGTGCCAGCAGGCCAGAATACTCCTACGAGCAGTACTTC
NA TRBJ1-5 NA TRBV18 CASSPGGAEAINQPQHF TGTGCCAGCTCACCAGGAGGTGCGGAGGCAATCAATCAGCCCCAGCATTTT
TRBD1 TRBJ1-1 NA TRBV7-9 CASSLDNRGGGNTEAFF TGTGCCAGCAGCTTAGATAACAGGGGGGGAGGAAACACTGAAGCTTTCTTT
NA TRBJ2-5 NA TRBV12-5 CASGFGGGLETQYF TGTGCTAGTGGTTTTGGGGGGGGCCTCGAGACCCAGTACTTC
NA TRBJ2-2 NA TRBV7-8 CASSLSGRGTGELFF TGTGCCAGCAGCTTAAGCGGTCGTGGCACCGGGGAGCTGTTTTTT
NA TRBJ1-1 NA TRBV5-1 CASSLAGLANTEAFF TGCGCCAGCAGCTTGGCGGGTCTTGCGAACACTGAAGCTTTCTTT
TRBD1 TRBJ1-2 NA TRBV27 CASSSTGFRNYGYTF TGTGCCAGCAGTTCGACAGGGTTTAGGAACTATGGCTACACCTTC
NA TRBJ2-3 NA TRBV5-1 CASSSSSTDTQYF TGCGCCAGCAGCTCTTCTTCCACAGATACGCAGTATTTT
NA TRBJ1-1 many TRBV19 CASSIGVNGEAFF TGTGCCAGTAGTATTGGTGTAAACGGTGAAGCTTTCTTT
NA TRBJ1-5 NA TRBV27 CASSLSTGQPQHF TGTGCCAGCAGTTTATCGACCGGGCAGCCCCAGCATTTT
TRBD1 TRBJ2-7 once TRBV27 CASSLAGTGSEQYF TGTGCCAGCAGTTTAGCCGGGACAGGGAGCGAGCAGTACTTC
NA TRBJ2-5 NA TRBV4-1 CASSQGYREGETQYF TGCGCCAGCAGCCAAGGCTACAGGGAGGGGGAGACCCAGTACTTC
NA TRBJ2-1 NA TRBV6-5 CASRQDGGPYNEQFF TGTGCCAGCAGGCAGGACGGCGGGCCCTACAATGAGCAGTTCTTC
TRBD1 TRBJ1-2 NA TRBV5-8 CASSNRGRRGYTF TGTGCCAGCAGCAATAGGGGGCGGCGAGGCTACACCTTC
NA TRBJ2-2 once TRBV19 CASSTQANTGELFF TGTGCCAGTAGTACACAGGCTAACACCGGGGAGCTGTTTTTT
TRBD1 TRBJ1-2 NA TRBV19 CASSPGTGLNYGYTF TGTGCCAGTAGCCCCGGGACAGGGCTTAACTATGGCTACACCTTC
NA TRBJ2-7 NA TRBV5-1 CASSANSYEQYF TGCGCCAGCAGCGCCAACAGCTACGAGCAGTACTTC
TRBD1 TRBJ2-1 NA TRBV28 CASRRTGGGNEQFF TGTGCCAGCAGGAGGACAGGGGGCGGGAATGAGCAGTTCTTC
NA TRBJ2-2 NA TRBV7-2 CASSLFGGTGELFF TGTGCCAGCAGCTTATTCGGGGGCACCGGGGAGCTGTTTTTT
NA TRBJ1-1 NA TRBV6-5 CASSYSSLMNTEAFF TGTGCCAGCAGTTACTCGAGCCTTATGAACACTGAAGCTTTCTTT
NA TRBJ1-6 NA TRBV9 CASSVGGFNSPLHF TGTGCCAGCAGCGTAGGGGGCTTCAATTCACCCCTCCACTTT
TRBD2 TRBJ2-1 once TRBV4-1 CASSQGLANNEQFF TGCGCCAGCAGCCAAGGACTAGCGAACAATGAGCAGTTCTTC
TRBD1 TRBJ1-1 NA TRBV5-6 CASSFQSGGNTEAFF TGTGCCAGCAGCTTCCAATCAGGGGGGAACACTGAAGCTTTCTTT
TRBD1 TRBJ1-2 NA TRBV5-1 CASSFDRASGYTF TGCGCCAGCAGCTTTGACAGGGCGAGTGGCTACACCTTC
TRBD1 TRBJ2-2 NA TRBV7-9 CASSSGQGNTGELFF TGTGCCAGCAGTTCGGGACAGGGGAACACCGGGGAGCTGTTTTTT
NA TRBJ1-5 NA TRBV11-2 CASSPSGNQPQHF TGTGCCAGCAGCCCTTCGGGCAATCAGCCCCAGCATTTT
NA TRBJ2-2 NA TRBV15 CATSSRNTGELFF TGTGCCACCAGCAGCAGGAACACCGGGGAGCTGTTTTTT
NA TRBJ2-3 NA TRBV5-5 CASSGERFTTDTQYF TGTGCCAGCAGCGGGGAGAGGTTTACCACAGATACGCAGTATTTT
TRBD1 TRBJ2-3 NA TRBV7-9 CASSLEGGQGPYSTDTQYF TGTGCCAGCAGCTTAGAAGGGGGACAGGGTCCCTACAGCACAGATACGCAGTATTTT
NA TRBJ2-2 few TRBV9 CASAGTFSGELFF TGTGCCAGCGCCGGGACATTTTCCGGGGAGCTGTTTTTT